Each of the 16 T cell receptor beta chains below was sequenced from the same sample in a study of early T cells in non-severe SARS-CoV-2 infection (dated by TCRdb to about 2021). The library was prepared using 5' RACE. Sequencing was carried out with a NextSeq 500. TCRdb trimmed public reads at Q25 via fastp, called clones via MiXCR and kept in-frame beta chains. When rows share a CDR3 protein, they turn into one entry using the most common DNA and genes. In this sample the table shows roughly 23,000 distinct CDR3 sequences, roughly 3.6% of which occur a single time. The ten largest clones take up 5.5% to 6.5% of the sample. Sequencing was done on a sample of whole blood. These receptors originate from an adult who was a healthcare worker with PCR-confirmed SARS-CoV-2 infection or an uninfected control (not recorded which).

This clonotype was seen repeatedly, ten times or more. J is TRBJ2-7 and V is TRBV4-3; the match to TRBD2 covers 7 bases. The CDR3 contains 19 residues. V trimming: 1 base; J trimming: 2 bases; junction bases outside the gene matches: 17. From germline, CDR1 is LGHNA and CDR2 YSLEER. CDR3 region: CASSQGAVSPGLLTYEQYF. Here the CDR3 DNA reads TGCGCCAGCAGCCAAGGTGCAGTCTCGCCGGGACTACTTACCTACGAGCAGTACTTC.

This clonotype was observed many times. This chain joins TRBV7-9 and TRBJ1-1, with D perhaps TRBD1 (5 bases). Germline CDR1 is SEHNR and CDR2 is FQNEAQ (reference sequence). The ends were cut back, 4 bases at V and 4 bases at J, with 10 bases in the middle. The CDR3 covers 13 residues. CDR3 DNA sequence: TGTGCCAGCAGCTCCAGGGAGCGCACTGAAGCTTTCTTT. Protein sequence: CASSSRERTEAFF.

This clonotype was counted ten times or more. An end of the junction differs from the germline gene, which may be a read error. The chain couples TRBV30 to TRBJ1-1; D is possibly TRBD1 (6 bases). Germline-derived CDR1 and CDR2 are GTSNPN and SVGIG (reference sequence). The CDR3 spans 15 residues. CDR3 amino acids: CAWSQDRRANAEAFF. CDR3 DNA sequence: TGTGCCTGGAGTCAGGACAGACGGGCGAACGCTGAAGCTTTCTTT.

This clonotype was counted ten times or more. DNA for the CDR3: TGCGCCAGCGCCGGACAGGCGAACTATGGCTACACCTTC. Translating gives CASAGQANYGYTF. This rearrangement joins TRBV10-2 to TRBJ1-2; TRBD1 matches 7 bases. Trimming at V came to 8 bases and at J to 2 bases, leaving 5 bases not matched to a gene. Germline V gene lookup returns CDR1 WSHSY and CDR2 SAAADI. The CDR3 contains 13 residues.

In its sample, this clonotype was seen many times. The rearrangement uses TRBV27 and TRBJ2-3; D gene uncertain. CDR3 length: 13 residues. Germline CDR1 is MNHEY and CDR2 is SMNVEV (reference sequence). V was clipped by 3 bases and J by 8 bases, with 12 bases between them. CDR3 region: CASSFPESGTQYF. Written as DNA, the CDR3 is TGTGCCAGCAGTTTCCCGGAGTCGGGTACGCAGTATTTT.

At least ten counts were recorded for this clonotype. This chain connects TRBV20-1 to TRBJ2-7; 7 nucleotides align to TRBD1. Germline CDR1 and CDR2: DFQATT and SNEGSKA (reference sequence). The trim removed 3 bases at V and 2 bases at J, leaving 10 bases unmatched. The CDR3 totals 15 residues. The CDR3 spells CSARSPGQTTYEQYF. The CDR3 DNA sequence: TGCAGTGCTAGGTCCCCGGGACAGACAACCTACGAGCAGTACTTC.

At least ten counts were recorded for this clonotype. This rearrangement joins TRBV9 to TRBJ2-1; D remains ambiguous. The CDR3 is 12 residues long. The V gene's germline CDR1 is SGDLS and CDR2 YYNGEE. Trimming pared 4 bases from V and 8 bases from J, leaving 10 bases between. CDR3 residues: CASSLWPHEQFF. The DNA of the CDR3 is TGTGCCAGCAGCCTATGGCCCCATGAGCAGTTCTTC.

This clonotype was seen at least ten times. As DNA, the CDR3 is TGTGCCAGCTCTCCAACATCCACAAAAGAGACCCAGTACTTC. This gives the protein CASSPTSTKETQYF. The chain combines TRBV18 with TRBJ2-5; the D is unclear. Germline CDR1 is KGHSH and CDR2 is LQKENI. The CDR3 runs 14 residues. V was shortened by 6 bases and J by 3 bases, with 14 bases between the two germline ends.

The chain uses TRBV7-6 and TRBJ2-3, with 11 nucleotides matching TRBD1. Per the germline V gene, CDR1 is SGHVS and CDR2 is FNYEAQ. The CDR3 covers 17 residues. V was clipped by 1 base and J by 4 bases; unmatched bases: 7. The CDR3 loop is CASSLVTGQGAADTQYF. The CDR3 nucleotides are TGTGCCAGCAGCTTAGTTACCGGACAGGGGGCGGCAGATACGCAGTATTTT.

This clonotype was detected only a few times. V and J are TRBV12-3 or TRBV12-4 and TRBJ2-2, with a possible D match to TRBD1 (5 bases). Trimming stripped 3 bases from V and 1 base from J, with 12 bases between. The CDR3 totals 16 residues. In DNA, the CDR3 is TGTGCCAGCAGTTTCGCACAGGCGGTGAACACCGGGGAGCTGTTTTTT. Its protein is CASSFAQAVNTGELFF.

The rearrangement uses TRBV7-6 and TRBJ2-7; D is possibly TRBD2 (5 bases). Germline CDR1 SGHVS, CDR2 FNYEAQ. The CDR3 totals 16 residues. V was trimmed by 7 bases and J by 2 bases, leaving 21 bases between them. The DNA for the CDR3 is TGTGCCAGCACCCCCCTGAGCGGCCGAGGCCCCTACGAGCAGTACTTC. Protein: CASTPLSGRGPYEQYF.

This clonotype was counted many times. The J gene is TRBJ1-6, the V gene TRBV6-6; no clear D. V was trimmed by 2 bases and J by 19 bases, leaving 18 bases between them. This CDR3 has 13 residues. Germline assignment: CDR1 MNHNY and CDR2 SVGAGI (reference sequence). CDR3 bases: TGTGCCAGCAGTTACCCGACGGATAATGCTCCTCACTTT. This gives the protein CASSYPTDNAPHF.

This clonotype was picked up many times. The genes are TRBV11-3 and TRBJ2-5; D is undetermined. The CDR3 extends over 12 amino acids. Germline V CDR1 and CDR2: SGHNT, YENEEA. V was shortened by 3 bases and J by 1 base, with 3 bases between the two germline ends. The CDR3 reads CASSFPQETQYF. DNA for the CDR3: TGTGCCAGCAGCTTTCCCCAAGAGACCCAGTACTTC.

The J gene is TRBJ1-4, the V gene TRBV20-1; perhaps TRBD1 as D (5 bases). The CDR3 is 14 amino acids. V was cut by 6 bases and J by 8 bases, with 19 bases left in between. Germline CDR1 DFQATT, CDR2 SNEGSKA (reference sequence). Here the CDR3 DNA reads TGCAGTGCCCCTGGGGCAAGGGCTGGCGAAAAACTGTTTTTT. Residues: CSAPGARAGEKLFF.

This clonotype is medium-sized. The junction departs from the called germline gene at one end, perhaps through a read error. This chain connects TRBV7-7 to TRBJ2-7; D might be TRBD1 (6 bases). Germline loops: CDR1 SSHAT, CDR2 FNYEAQ (reference sequence). CDR3 length equals 13 residues. CDR3 sequence: CASSLGQRYEQYF. DNA for the CDR3: TGTGCTAGCAGCTTAGGACAGCGCTACGAGCAGTACTTC.

The chain combines TRBV19 with TRBJ1-1; D might be TRBD1 (6 bases). Trimming shortened V by 4 bases and J by 4 bases, and 22 bases separated the two germline ends. Looked up from germline, CDR1 is LNHDA and CDR2 is SQIVND (reference sequence). CDR3 size: 17 residues. This CDR3 reads CASSTNTLPQQGTEAFF. The CDR3 DNA sequence: TGTGCCAGTAGTACTAACACCTTACCCCAACAGGGCACTGAAGCTTTCTTT.